These 24 T cell receptor beta chains were all obtained from the same sample, sequenced in a study of T cells after posttransplantation cyclophosphamide. A marrow graft followed busulfan-fludarabine conditioning, with cyclophosphamide on days +3 and +4. Assay: immunoSEQ multiplex PCR; the TCRdb copy retains only in-frame clones and omits some. The sample contains approximately 3,100 clones, 75% to 90% of which appear only once. The specimen comprised PBMCs, sampled after allogeneic stem cell transplant with posttransplant cyclophosphamide. The receptors come from a female patient aged 50-65 years who received an allogeneic stem cell transplant from an unrelated donor, was CMV-positive, and had acute and chronic GVHD. Some of these T cells may belong to the graft donor.

The chain is built from TRBV27 and TRBJ2-3, with 10 bases lining up with TRBD2. CDR3 size: 19 residues. Unmatched junction bases numbered 15, after V lost 4 bases and J lost 2 bases. Per the germline V gene, CDR1 is MNHEY and CDR2 is SMNVEV (reference sequence). CDR3 DNA sequence: TGTGCCAGCAGTTCTCCAGCCGGGACTAGCGAGATTCACACAGATACGCAGTATTTT. This sequence encodes CASSSPAGTSEIHTDTQYF.

The V call is TRBV18, the J call TRBJ1-5; TRBD1 matches at 9 bases. CDR1 is KGHSH, CDR2 LQKENI, per germline. This CDR3 contains 16 residues. V gave up 6 bases and J gave up 0 bases; unmatched junction bases: 6. The CDR3 region has the DNA TGTGCCAGCTCCGAAACAGGGGGCAATAGCAATCAGCCCCAGCATTTT. Translating it yields CASSETGGNSNQPQHF.

This chain connects TRBV14 to TRBJ2-3; no clear D gene. V was shortened by 0 bases and J by 4 bases, with 11 bases between the two germline ends. The CDR3 extends over 15 amino acids. Germline V gives CDR1 SGHDN, CDR2 FVKESK. CDR3 sequence (DNA): TGTGCCAGCAGCCAAGAGTTAGCTGCCTCAGATACGCAGTATTTT. This gives the protein CASSQELAASDTQYF.

The chain is built from TRBV2 and TRBJ2-3; 11 nucleotides align to TRBD2. CDR3 size: 17 residues. From germline, CDR1 is SNHLY and CDR2 FYNNEI. The junction had 6 bases not matched to a gene; V was cut back by 4 bases and J by 0 bases. The CDR3 nucleotides are TGTGCCAGCAGTGTATCTAGCGGGGGGTCTAGCACAGATACGCAGTATTTT. Amino acids: CASSVSSGGSSTDTQYF.

The genes are TRBV18 and TRBJ2-1, with 14 bases fitting TRBD2. Per germline, CDR1 KGHSH and CDR2 LQKENI. The CDR3 sequence is 22 residues long. V lost 4 bases and J lost 1; bases outside the gene matches: 18. The CDR3 here is CASSLLNVAGTSGSRSYNEQFF. For the CDR3, the DNA is TGTGCCAGCTCACTCCTAAATGTGGCGGGGACTAGCGGGAGTAGGTCCTACAATGAGCAGTTCTTC.

The rearrangement uses TRBV13 and TRBJ2-7; weak D call: TRBD2 (6 bases). Trimming took off 4 bases at V and 4 bases at J, with 8 bases between the two ends. Germline V gives CDR1 PRHDT, CDR2 FYEKMQ (reference sequence). The CDR3 is made up of 12 amino acids. CDR3 region: CASSSRGYEQYF. The CDR3 coding sequence is TGTGCCAGCAGCTCGCGGGGTTACGAGCAGTACTTC.

The chain has TRBV7-2 and TRBJ2-7; 9 bases fit TRBD2. V was clipped by 5 bases and J by 3 bases; unmatched bases: 5. The germline gives CDR1 SGHTA, CDR2 FQGNSA. The CDR3 consists of 14 residues. The CDR3 reads CASSRLAEIYEQYF. CDR3 DNA: TGTGCCAGCAGCCGACTAGCGGAAATCTACGAGCAGTACTTC.

The rearrangement joins TRBV7-6 to TRBJ2-7; TRBD1 aligns across 10 bases. J gave up 5 bases and V 5 bases, and 9 bases lay outside the gene matches. The CDR3 totals 15 residues. Germline V gene sequence: CDR1 SGHVS, CDR2 FNYEAQ. CDR3 bases: TGTGCCAGCAGCCTGACCGGGACAGGGGTCCACGAGCAGTACTTC. Protein: CASSLTGTGVHEQYF.

The chain uses TRBV21-1 and TRBJ1-4; the table's D call TRBD1 went unverified against the DNA. TRBV21-1 is noted as a pseudogene. The CDR3 is 18 residues long. This chain's CDR3 is CASSKVLRGRGASEKLFF. Written as DNA, the CDR3 is TGTGCCAGCAGCAAAGTATTAAGGGGGCGCGGGGCCTCTGAAAAACTGTTTTTT.

The J gene is TRBJ2-6, the V gene TRBV2; possible D gene TRBD2, 6 bases. This CDR3 is 16 amino acids long. Germline V gene data show CDR1 as SNHLY and CDR2 as FYNNEI. Trimming stripped 3 bases from V and 1 base from J, with 10 bases between. The CDR3: CASSDGGLSGANVLTF. CDR3 DNA: TGTGCCAGCAGTGATGGGGGGTTATCTGGGGCCAACGTCCTGACTTTC.

V and J are TRBV29-1 and TRBJ1-4; D may be TRBD1 (6 bases). V lost 3 bases and J lost 3, with 8 bases in between. The CDR3 spans 13 residues. Germline V gene lookup returns CDR1 SQVTM and CDR2 ANQGSEA. DNA of the CDR3: TGCAGCGTTGATACAGGGTCTAATGAAAAACTGTTTTTT. Translated: CSVDTGSNEKLFF. Full variable domain (missing parts from reference TRBV29-1 and TRBJ1-4): SAVISQKPSRDICQRGTSLTIQCQVDSQVTMMFWYRQQPGQSLTLIATANQGSEATYESGFVIDKFPISRPNLTFSTLTVSNMSPEDSSIYLCSVDTGSNEKLFFGSGTQLSVL.

The chain joins TRBV14 to TRBJ2-7; 7 bases align to TRBD2. The CDR3 runs 14 residues. CDR1 and CDR2 (germline): SGHDN, FVKESK. The ends lost 8 bases at V and 0 bases at J; junction bases unmatched: 7. CDR3 in DNA: TGTGCCAGCGCAAACGGGGGGACCTCCTACGAGCAGTACTTC. The encoded protein is CASANGGTSYEQYF.

The chain uses TRBV19 and TRBJ2-5; D possibly corresponds to TRBD2 (6 bases). This CDR3 is built from 14 residues. V was cut by 6 bases and J by 5 bases, with 16 bases left in between. The germline V gene has CDR1 LNHDA and CDR2 SQIVND (reference sequence). CDR3 in DNA: TGTGCCAGTAGCTCCCTAGCGAGGAGGGAGACCCAGTACTTC. Translation: CASSSLARRETQYF.

The chain is built from TRBV2 and TRBJ1-1; D is uncertain. Per the germline V gene, CDR1 is SNHLY and CDR2 is FYNNEI. Trimming removed 7 bases at V and 0 bases at J, with 12 bases between. CDR3 length: 14 residues. Here the CDR3 reads CASTNQNMNTEAFF. The CDR3 DNA reads TGTGCCAGCACCAATCAAAACATGAACACTGAAGCTTTCTTT.

The V call is TRBV6-6, the J call TRBJ2-7, with 10 bases matching TRBD1. J gave up 4 bases and V 5 bases, and 8 bases lay outside the gene matches. Germline CDR1 and CDR2: MNHNY and SVGAGI (reference sequence). This CDR3 has 15 residues. The CDR3: CASSTTGGHTYEQYF. CDR3 bases: TGTGCCAGCAGTACGACAGGGGGCCACACTTACGAGCAGTACTTC.

The chain recombines TRBV19 with TRBJ2-1, with 8 nucleotides matching TRBD1. This CDR3 is 15 amino acids long. CDR1 is LNHDA and CDR2 is SQIVND in the germline V gene (reference sequence). J gave up 7 bases and V 5 bases, and 10 bases lay outside the gene matches. This CDR3 is CASSVRTGLENEQFF. As DNA, the CDR3 is TGTGCCAGTAGTGTCAGGACAGGGTTGGAAAATGAGCAGTTCTTC.

CDR3 nucleotide sequence: TGTGCCTGGCTTCCACGAGACAGGGAGGATGGCTACACCTTC. Its translation is CAWLPRDREDGYTF. The rearrangement links TRBV30 to TRBJ1-2, with 7 bases lining up with TRBD1. Germline V CDR1 and CDR2: GTSNPN, SVGIG (reference sequence). Trimming cost V 5 bases and J 6 bases; bases outside gene matches: 12. The length of the CDR3 is 14 residues.

CDR3: CASSRTGRGNYGYTF. The CDR3 DNA reads TGTGCCAGTAGTAGGACAGGGCGAGGGAACTATGGCTACACCTTC. The chain couples TRBV19 to TRBJ1-2; TRBD1 agrees at 8 bases. This CDR3 comprises 15 residues. CDR1 and CDR2 from the germline V gene are LNHDA and SQIVND (reference sequence). V dropped 4 bases and J dropped 2; count of bases not matched to a gene: 6.

This sequence joins TRBV28 and TRBJ2-7; 10 bases are shared with TRBD2. The CDR3 extends over 17 amino acids. Germline values: CDR1 MDHEN, CDR2 SYDVKM. With 6 bases clipped from V and 4 bases from J, the junction kept 15 bases outside the gene matches. The CDR3 protein is CASSNPQGGLADYEQYF. The CDR3 DNA is TGTGCCAGCAGCAACCCACAAGGAGGACTAGCGGATTACGAGCAGTACTTC.

DNA for the CDR3: TGTGCCAGCAGCTTGGGGAGCGCCACTGAAGCTTTCTTT. This translates into CASSLGSATEAFF. The rearrangement joins TRBV7-3 to TRBJ1-1; D not resolved. CDR1 is SGHTA and CDR2 is FQGTGA in the germline V gene. V was trimmed by 3 bases and J by 4 bases, leaving 9 bases between them. This CDR3 spans 13 amino acids.

The chain has TRBV5-4 and TRBJ1-1, with 7 bases lining up with TRBD1. Germline assignment: CDR1 SGHNT and CDR2 YYREEE (reference sequence). V shed 4 bases, J shed 6 bases, and the junction held 9 bases outside the gene matches. This CDR3 region has 14 residues. The CDR3 nucleotides read TGTGCCAGCAGCCATGGAGGGACAGCAGCTGAAGCTTTCTTT. This sequence encodes CASSHGGTAAEAFF. Full variable domain (remainder filled in from reference TRBV5-4 and TRBJ1-1): ETGVTQSPTHLIKTRGQQVTLRCSSQSGHNTVSWYQQALGQGPQFIFQYYREEENGRGNFPPRFSGLQFPNYSSELNVNALELDDSALYLCASSHGGTAAEAFFGQGTRLTVV.

V gene TRBV4-3 combines with J gene TRBJ2-3; TRBD2 aligns across 7 bases. Trimming cost V 0 bases and J 5 bases; bases outside gene matches: 11. The CDR3 is 17 residues long. CDR1 and CDR2 (germline): LGHNA, YSLEER. The CDR3 is CASSQEGWEGSKDTQYF. The DNA of the CDR3 is TGCGCCAGCAGCCAAGAAGGGTGGGAGGGGAGTAAAGATACGCAGTATTTT.

The rearrangement links TRBV7-2 to TRBJ2-7, with TRBD2 matching 12 bases. The germline V gene has CDR1 SGHTA and CDR2 FQGNSA. This CDR3 has 16 amino acids. V gave up 4 bases and J gave up 5 bases; unmatched junction bases: 9. The CDR3 nucleotides are TGTGCCAGCAGCTCCCCTAGCGGGGGGGCCTTCCACGAGCAGTACTTC. Translated: CASSSPSGGAFHEQYF. Combining the CDR3 with reference TRBV7-2 and TRBJ2-7 gives the whole variable domain GAGVSQSPSNKVTEKGKDVELRCDPISGHTALYWYRQSLGQGLEFLIYFQGNSAPDKSGLPSDRFSAERTGGSVSTLTIQRTQQEDSAVYLCASSSPSGGAFHEQYFGPGTRLTVT.

The genes are TRBV9 and TRBJ2-7, with D perhaps matching TRBD2 (5 bases). Germline V gene sequence: CDR1 SGDLS, CDR2 YYNGEE. V was clipped by 0 bases and J by 7 bases, with 8 bases between them. The CDR3 length is 12 residues. CDR3: CASSVAGKEQYF. The CDR3 DNA is TGTGCCAGCAGCGTAGCCGGGAAAGAGCAGTACTTC.